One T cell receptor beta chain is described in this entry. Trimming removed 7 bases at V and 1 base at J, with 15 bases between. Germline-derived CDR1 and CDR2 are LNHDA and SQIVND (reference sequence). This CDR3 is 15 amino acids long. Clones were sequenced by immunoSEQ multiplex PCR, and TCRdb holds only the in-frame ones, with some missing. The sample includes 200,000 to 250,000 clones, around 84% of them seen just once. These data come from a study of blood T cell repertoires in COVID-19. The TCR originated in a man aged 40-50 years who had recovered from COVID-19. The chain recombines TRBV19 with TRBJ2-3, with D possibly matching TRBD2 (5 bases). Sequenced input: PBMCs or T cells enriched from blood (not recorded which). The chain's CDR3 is CASTWTLERTDTQYF. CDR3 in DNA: TGTGCCAGTACCTGGACTCTAGAACGCACAGATACGCAGTATTTT.